This entry lists 19 T cell receptor beta chains sequenced from one sample in a study of shared clonotypes between healthy human individuals. CD45RO-negative, CCR7-positively selected cells formed the naive CD8 fraction, excluding terminally differentiated effector memory CD45RA+ cells. TCRdb's copy holds only in-frame clones and misses some; the assay was immunoSEQ multiplex PCR. The sample holds around 2,000,000 clones, just under 95% seen once. Source material: naive CD8+ T cells sorted from blood. Receptor source: a man aged 18 to 35 in good health.

The J gene is TRBJ1-1, the V gene TRBV11-2; D is possibly TRBD1 (5 bases). The CDR3 totals 14 residues. CDR1 and CDR2 (germline): SGHAT, FQNNGV. The V end was cut by 2 bases, the J end by 3 bases, with 10 bases between. The CDR3 DNA follows: TGTGCCAGCAGCTTATTTTTGGGGGACACTGAAGCTTTCTTT. It codes for CASSLFLGDTEAFF.

The chain links TRBV28 to TRBJ2-4; D gene uncertain. The CDR3 extends over 13 amino acids. Germline-derived CDR1 and CDR2 are MDHEN and SYDVKM. V lost 5 bases to trimming and J lost 7 bases, with 12 bases between them. CDR3 amino acids: CASSHPETNIQYF. For the CDR3, the DNA is TGTGCCAGCAGTCACCCTGAAACCAACATTCAGTACTTC. The complete variable domain, with remaining parts taken from reference TRBV28 and TRBJ2-4, reads DVKVTQSSRYLVKRTGEKVFLECVQDMDHENMFWYRQDPGLGLRLIYFSYDVKMKEKGDIPEGYSVSREKKERFSLILESASTNQTSMYLCASSHPETNIQYFGAGTRLSVL.

Comment on this clone: The same CDR3 also results from other DNA sequences found in this sample. This chain joins TRBV9 and TRBJ1-5; D gene uncertain. Germline V lookup: CDR1 SGDLS, CDR2 YYNGEE. The CDR3 extends over 14 amino acids. Trimming left V 0 bases short and J 2 bases short, with 6 bases between. For the CDR3, the DNA is TGTGCCAGCAGCGTAGGCTCAGGCAATCAGCCCCAGCATTTT. It specifies CASSVGSGNQPQHF.

The chain employs TRBV6-5 and TRBJ2-1; possible D gene TRBD1, 5 bases. Germline V lookup: CDR1 MNHEY, CDR2 SVGAGI. V was pared by 3 bases and J by 0 bases, with 9 bases between. The CDR3 is 15 residues long. In DNA, the CDR3 is TGTGCCAGCAGTTATGACAGTAGCTCCTACAATGAGCAGTTCTTC. Its protein product is CASSYDSSSYNEQFF.

The V and J genes are TRBV6-6 and TRBJ2-1, with no clear D. CDR1 MNHNY and CDR2 SVGAGI come from the germline V gene (reference sequence). Trimming shortened V by 6 bases and J by 0 bases, and 12 bases separated the two germline ends. The CDR3 is 15 amino acids. The CDR3 sequence is CASRVDGSSYNEQFF. The CDR3 coding sequence is TGTGCCAGCAGGGTGGACGGAAGCTCCTACAATGAGCAGTTCTTC.

The chain joins TRBV4-1 to TRBJ2-5; 9 nucleotides align to TRBD2. Germline-derived CDR1 and CDR2 are MGHRA and YSYEKL. The CDR3 has 16 residues. J gave up 2 bases and V 3 bases, and 7 bases lay outside the gene matches. The CDR3 DNA reads TGCGCCAGCAGCCATAAGAGCGGGGGGCCACAAGAGACCCAGTACTTC. It encodes CASSHKSGGPQETQYF.

Points on this clone: This sample also contains other DNA sequences that code for the same CDR3. The rearrangement links TRBV4-1 to TRBJ2-3, with D hard to call. The CDR3 extends over 14 amino acids. The V gene's germline CDR1 is MGHRA and CDR2 YSYEKL. V was pared by 1 base and J by 3 bases, with 8 bases between. The CDR3 bases are TGCGCCAGCAGCCAAGTTGGTGGGACAGATACGCAGTATTTT. This gives the protein CASSQVGGTDTQYF.

The chain couples TRBV5-1 to TRBJ2-2; D uncertain. The CDR3 length is 14 residues. The germline V and J ends were trimmed by 2 bases and 3 bases, with 8 bases remaining between them. Looked up from germline, CDR1 is SGHRS and CDR2 is YFSETQ. Here the CDR3 DNA reads TGCGCCAGCAGCTTTCTCGAATACACCGGGGAGCTGTTTTTT. This codes for CASSFLEYTGELFF.

The genes are TRBV10-1 and TRBJ2-1; no clear D. The CDR3 is made up of 14 amino acids. The germline gives CDR1 WNHNN, CDR2 SYGVQD (reference sequence). V lost 4 bases, J lost 0 bases, and 7 bases lay in between. The CDR3 DNA sequence: TGCGCCAGCAGTGTGGACGACTCCTACAATGAGCAGTTCTTC. Protein sequence: CASSVDDSYNEQFF.

The chain has TRBV27 and TRBJ2-7; D perhaps matches TRBD2 (5 bases). Trimming left V 2 bases short and J 2 bases short, with 10 bases between. Germline V gene data show CDR1 as MNHEY and CDR2 as SMNVEV (reference sequence). The CDR3 length is 14 residues. The CDR3 region is CASSLEGLTYEQYF. CDR3 bases: TGTGCCAGCAGTTTAGAGGGTCTTACCTACGAGCAGTACTTC.

This rearrangement joins TRBV6-5 to TRBJ2-7; 10 bases line up with TRBD1. The CDR3 is 16 amino acids. V lost 0 bases to trimming and J lost 3 bases; unmatched junction nucleotides: 5. In germline, CDR1 is MNHEY, CDR2 SVGAGI. The CDR3 here is CASSYSSGDRGYEQYF. CDR3 nucleotide sequence: TGTGCCAGCAGTTACTCGAGTGGGGACAGGGGCTACGAGCAGTACTTC.

Here the CDR3 DNA reads TGTGCCAGCAGCGCGCGCAATGAGCAGTTCTTC. The encoded protein is CASSARNEQFF. This rearrangement joins TRBV7-9 to TRBJ2-1; D is unresolved. The germline V gene encodes CDR1 SEHNR and CDR2 FQNEAQ (reference sequence). Trimming stripped 5 bases from V and 6 bases from J, with 5 bases between. The CDR3 loop spans 11 amino acids.

The chain combines TRBV11-2 with TRBJ2-5; either TRBD1 or TRBD2 may fit D (6 bases each). The CDR3 extends over 15 amino acids. CDR1 and CDR2 (germline): SGHAT, FQNNGV. V gave up 6 bases and J gave up 5 bases, with 19 bases separating them. CDR3 residues: CASSLNRGRMETQYF. In nucleotides, the CDR3 is TGTGCCAGCAGTTTGAACCGGGGGCGGATGGAGACCCAGTACTTC.

V usage is TRBV19 and J usage is TRBJ2-7; D is undetermined. V dropped 0 bases and J dropped 2 bases, with 8 bases sitting between them. The germline V gene encodes CDR1 LNHDA and CDR2 SQIVND (reference sequence). CDR3 length: 14 residues. This chain's CDR3 is CASSIDDEAYEQYF. Here the CDR3 DNA reads TGTGCCAGTAGTATAGATGATGAAGCCTACGAGCAGTACTTC.

The chain has TRBV30 and TRBJ1-2; D not certain. In germline, CDR1 is GTSNPN, CDR2 SVGIG (reference sequence). CDR3 length: 9 residues. The ends were cut back, 4 bases at V and 7 bases at J, with 4 bases in the middle. CDR3 DNA sequence: TGTGCCTGGATGTGTGGCTACACCTTC. The encoded protein is CAWMCGYTF. Full variable domain (missing parts from reference TRBV30 and TRBJ1-2): SQTIHQWPATLVQPVGSPLSLECTVEGTSNPNLYWYRQAAGRGLQLLFYSVGIGQISSEVPQNLSASRPQDRQFILSSKKLLLSDSGFYLCAWMCGYTFGSGTRLTVV.

As to this clone: Relative to the germline gene, one junction end is altered; a read error may explain this. V and J are TRBV6-5 and TRBJ1-6, with a tentative D call TRBD1 (5 bases). The length of the CDR3 is 13 residues. Germline-derived CDR1 and CDR2 are MNHEY and SVGAGI. This CDR3 reads CASYQGYNPPLHF. CDR3 in DNA: TGTGCCAGCTACCAGGGCTATAATCCACCCCTCCACTTT.

The chain combines TRBV30 with TRBJ2-7, with 9 nucleotides matching TRBD2. Germline V gene lookup returns CDR1 GTSNPN and CDR2 SVGIG (reference sequence). V shed 2 bases, J shed 3 bases, and the junction held 8 bases outside the gene matches. This CDR3 is 15 amino acids long. In DNA form, the CDR3 reads TGTGCCTGGAGTAGTTCTAGCGGGAAGGTCTACGAGCAGTACTTC. Amino acids: CAWSSSSGKVYEQYF.

V usage is TRBV6-1 and J usage is TRBJ2-3; D unresolved. Trimming removed 2 bases from V and 1 base from J, with 10 bases in between. CDR3 length: 15 amino acids. CDR1 is MNHNS and CDR2 is SASEGT in the germline V gene. Written as DNA, the CDR3 is TGTGCCAGCAGTGAATACCTGTGGGGCACAGATACGCAGTATTTT. This codes for CASSEYLWGTDTQYF.

The chain carries TRBV29-1 and TRBJ2-7; TRBD1 is a possible D gene (6 bases). Germline V gene lookup returns CDR1 SQVTM and CDR2 ANQGSEA. V lost 6 bases to trimming and J lost 6 bases, with 9 bases between them. The CDR3 has 10 residues. The CDR3 DNA is TGCAGCGTAATGGGGGCCGAGCAGTACTTC. It is translated as CSVMGAEQYF.